This T cell receptor (beta chain) was recovered during a study of chemoradiotherapy in HPV16-positive cancers. Study-level information: Candidate HPV-specific T-cell clones and common TCR motifs came from functional assays in a couple of HPV16-positive patients. Overall study findings and caveats: Non-HPV-specific T cells did not expand in tumors during treatment, whereas candidate HPV-specific clones and E7-related motifs did. HPV-specific T cells were functionally defined from only a couple of HPV16-positive patients.

CDR1 and CDR2 from the germline V gene are MGHRA and YSYEKL. V dropped 2 bases and J dropped 1 base, with 14 bases sitting between them. There are 16 residues in the CDR3. Assay used: immunoSEQ multiplex PCR; TCRdb lists only in-frame clones, some missing. The repertoire holds about 67,000 clones, with about nine tenths as singletons. A word on this clone: The antigen is not known.

Repeated repertoire sampling spanned the course of chemoradiotherapy. The chain employs TRBV4-1 and TRBJ2-5; no reliable D call. Here the sequenced sample was blood, taken from a patient who underwent chemoradiotherapy. The receptor was isolated from a human donor with HPV-associated anogenital cancer. CDR3 loop: CASSQLETTLQETQYF. In DNA form, the CDR3 reads TGCGCCAGCAGCCAACTAGAGACAACACTCCAAGAGACCCAGTACTTC.